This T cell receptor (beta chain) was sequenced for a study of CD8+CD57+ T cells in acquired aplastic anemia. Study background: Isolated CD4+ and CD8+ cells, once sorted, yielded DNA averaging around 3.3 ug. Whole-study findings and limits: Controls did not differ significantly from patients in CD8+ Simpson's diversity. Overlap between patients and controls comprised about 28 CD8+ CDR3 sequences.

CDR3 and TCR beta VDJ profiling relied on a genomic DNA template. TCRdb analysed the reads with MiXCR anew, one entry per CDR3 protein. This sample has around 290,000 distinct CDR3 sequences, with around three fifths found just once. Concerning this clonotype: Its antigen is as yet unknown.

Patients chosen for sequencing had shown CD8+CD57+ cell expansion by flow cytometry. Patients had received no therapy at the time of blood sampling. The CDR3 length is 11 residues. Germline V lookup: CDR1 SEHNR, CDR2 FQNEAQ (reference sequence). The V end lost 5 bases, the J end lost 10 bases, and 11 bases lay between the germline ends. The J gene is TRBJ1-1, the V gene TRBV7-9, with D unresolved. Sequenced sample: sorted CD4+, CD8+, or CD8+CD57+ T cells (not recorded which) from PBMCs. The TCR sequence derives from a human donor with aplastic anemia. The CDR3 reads CASSASGGAFF. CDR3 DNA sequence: TGTGCCAGCAGCGCCTCGGGTGGAGCTTTCTTT.